The 21 T cell receptor beta chains below all came from one sample that was sequenced in a study of T cell clonality in common variable immunodeficiency. The method was immunoSEQ multiplex PCR; TCRdb's version includes in-frame clones alone and lacks a portion of them. The sample has more than 35,000 clones, none seen only once. The sample comprised peripheral blood mononuclear cells. The receptors shown here come from a person aged 18-70 years in good health.

This clone was recorded many times. The read terminates 3 residues ahead of where the CDR3 ends, so the germline J gene completes it. This chain links TRBV4-2 with TRBJ2-1, with D tentatively TRBD2 (5 bases). This CDR3 spans 13 amino acids. V lost 0 bases and J lost 9, with 9 bases in between. In germline, CDR1 is LGHNA, CDR2 YNFKEQ. Incomplete CDR3 DNA: TGTGCCAGCAGCCAAGATAGGGCGGGTGAG. This gives the protein CASSQDRAGE. From start to end, the CDR3 is CASSQDRAGEQFF.

This clone was counted many times. The sequenced fragment ends 3 residues before the CDR3 boundary, so the rest is inferred from the germline J gene. The chain carries TRBV6-1 and TRBJ2-1; D perhaps matches TRBD2 (5 bases). CDR3 length: 15 amino acids. Between the trimmed V and J ends, which lost 2 bases and 5 bases, there was a span of 13 bases. Germline CDR1 reads MNHNS; CDR2 reads SASEGT. This CDR3 reads CASSESKRLNNEQFF. Incomplete CDR3 DNA: TGTGCCAGCAGTGAATCGAAGCGGCTAAACAATGAG.

This clone was found many times. The read ends 3 residues shy of where the CDR3 ends; the end is completed using the germline J gene. The rearrangement joins TRBV7-9 to TRBJ2-4, with a tentative D call TRBD2 (7 bases). V lost 1 base and J lost 6, with 10 bases in between. Germline V gene sequence: CDR1 SEHNR, CDR2 FQNEAQ (reference sequence). The CDR3 totals 14 residues. CDR3 residues: CASSLEGGRNIQYF. The sequenced part of the CDR3 DNA is TGTGCCAGCAGCTTAGAGGGGGGGCGAAACATT.

In this sample, this clone turned up many times. The read ends 3 residues shy of where the CDR3 ends; the end is completed using the germline J gene. This chain uses TRBV18 with TRBJ2-1; 8 nucleotides line up with TRBD1. V lost 6 bases to trimming and J lost 5 bases; unmatched junction nucleotides: 9. CDR1 is KGHSH and CDR2 is LQKENI in the germline V gene. This CDR3 contains 15 residues. The part of the CDR3 DNA that was read is TGTGCCAGCTCCGGACAGGGAGTGGCACACAATGAG. Translation: CASSGQGVAHNE. The full CDR3 sequence reads CASSGQGVAHNEQFF.

This clone appeared many times. The sequenced fragment ends 3 residues before the CDR3 boundary, so the rest is inferred from the germline J gene. The genes are TRBV7-9 and TRBJ1-1; D gene ambiguous. The CDR3 consists of 12 residues. CDR1 SEHNR and CDR2 FQNEAQ come from the germline V gene (reference sequence). V was shortened by 2 bases and J by 4 bases, with 5 bases between the two germline ends. The part of the CDR3 DNA that was read is TGTGCCAGCAGCTTACACGGCACTGAA. Its protein product is CASSLHGTE. From start to end, the CDR3 is CASSLHGTEAFF.

This clone was seen repeatedly, ten times or more. The read stops 3 residues short of the end of the CDR3; the missing end is completed from the germline J gene. The V gene is TRBV19, the J gene TRBJ1-5, with D unresolved. V lost 3 bases and J 4 bases, leaving 13 bases between the germline ends. The germline V gene has CDR1 LNHDA and CDR2 SQIVND (reference sequence). This CDR3 is built from 15 residues. The sequenced part of the CDR3 DNA is TGTGCCAGTAGTATTGACCTGGGCCTTAATCAGCCC. Amino acids: CASSIDLGLNQP. The whole CDR3 is CASSIDLGLNQPQHF. Together with reference TRBV19 and TRBJ1-5, the CDR3 gives the full variable domain: DGGITQSPKYLFRKEGQNVTLSCEQNLNHDAMYWYRQDPGQGLRLIYYSQIVNDFQKGDIAEGYSVSREKKESFPLTVTSAQKNPTAFYLCASSIDLGLNQPQHFGDGTRLSIL.

This clone was detected many times. From the germline J gene comes the end of the CDR3, since the read stops 3 residues before it. The V and J genes are TRBV6-2 or TRBV6-3 and TRBJ2-7; 7 bases map to TRBD2. CDR3 length: 14 residues. Losses at the gene ends were 4 bases for V and 0 bases for J; bases not matched to a gene: 3. Per the germline V gene, CDR1 is MNHEY and CDR2 is SVGEGT. The CDR3 here is CASSLAGYSYEQYF. CDR3 bases read: TGTGCCAGCAGTTTAGCGGGTTACTCCTACGAG.

This clone was seen ten or more times. The CDR3 end falls 3 residues outside the read, so it is completed with the germline J gene. The chain carries TRBV7-9 and TRBJ1-5; possibly TRBD1 for D (5 bases). Germline V gene data show CDR1 as SEHNR and CDR2 as FQNEAQ (reference sequence). The CDR3 has 12 residues. V lost 8 bases and J 7 bases, leaving 12 bases between the germline ends. The CDR3 sequence: CASGQKQQPQHF. The sequenced CDR3 bases are TGTGCCAGCGGACAAAAGCAGCAGCCC.

This clone was picked up many times. The read falls 3 residues short of the CDR3 end, and the missing part is taken from the germline J gene. The chain recombines TRBV9 with TRBJ2-3; D possibly corresponds to TRBD2 (5 bases). Germline V gene data show CDR1 as SGDLS and CDR2 as YYNGEE. The CDR3 runs 11 residues. Trimming removed 4 bases from V and 6 bases from J, with 6 bases in between. CDR3 protein: CASSSSDTQYF. The part of the CDR3 DNA that was read is TGTGCCAGCAGCTCTAGCGATACG.

This clone was counted ten times or more. Read data end 3 residues before the CDR3 end; the end is taken from the germline J gene. The rearrangement uses TRBV20-1 and TRBJ2-3; 9 bases agree with TRBD2. The CDR3 has 16 amino acids. CDR1 is DFQATT, CDR2 SNEGSKA, per germline (reference sequence). J gave up 6 bases and V 4 bases, and 14 bases lay outside the gene matches. This CDR3 reads CSATPRGGRAGDTQYF. Partial CDR3 DNA: TGCAGTGCTACCCCAAGAGGCGGGAGGGCAGGTGATACG.

This clone has at least ten counts. The read comes to an end 3 residues before the CDR3 does, leaving the germline J gene to fill in the end. V is TRBV20-1 and J is TRBJ2-7; weak D call: TRBD1 (6 bases). Trimming pared 3 bases from V and 2 bases from J, leaving 20 bases between. The germline CDR1 and CDR2 sequences are DFQATT and SNEGSKA (reference sequence). The CDR3 totals 16 residues. CDR3 region: CSASLQQGHIAYEQYF. Partial CDR3 DNA: TGCAGTGCTAGCCTCCAACAGGGTCATATTGCCTACGAG.

This clone was detected ten times or more. The CDR3 here is CASTVASYNEQFF. The sequenced part of the CDR3 DNA is TGTGCCTCCACCGTAGCGTCCTACAATGAG. The chain has TRBV19 and TRBJ2-1; D is possibly TRBD2 (5 bases). The sequenced fragment ends 3 residues before the CDR3 boundary, so the rest is inferred from the germline J gene. V was clipped by 11 bases and J by 1 base, with 12 bases between them. In germline, CDR1 is LNHDA, CDR2 SQIVND (reference sequence). This CDR3 is built from 13 residues.

This clone was counted many times. The read ends 3 residues early relative to the CDR3; the germline J gene fills the gap. V gene TRBV19 combines with J gene TRBJ2-2; D not resolved. Deletions cut 8 bases from V and 3 bases from J, with 16 bases between. Per the germline V gene, CDR1 is LNHDA and CDR2 is SQIVND (reference sequence). The CDR3 sequence is 15 residues long. This CDR3 is CASQRSGQDTGELFF. The sequenced part of the CDR3 DNA is TGTGCCAGTCAAAGGTCAGGCCAGGACACCGGGGAG.

This clone appeared a few times. The read stops 3 residues short of the end of the CDR3; the missing end is completed from the germline J gene. This sequence joins TRBV19 and TRBJ2-2; 9 bases are shared with TRBD2. V shed 5 bases and J 7 bases; nucleotides not matched to a gene: 8. The CDR3 sequence is 15 residues long. CDR1 LNHDA and CDR2 SQIVND come from the germline V gene (reference sequence). The sequenced CDR3 bases are TGTGCCAGTAGTGGGCGGGAGGGCCTAGGCGGGGAG. Protein product: CASSGREGLGGE. The entire CDR3 reads CASSGREGLGGELFF.

Many counts were recorded for this clone. The read stops 3 residues short of the end of the CDR3; the missing end is completed from the germline J gene. The chain employs TRBV5-6 and TRBJ1-2, with D unclear. CDR3 length: 13 residues. Germline V lookup: CDR1 SGHDT, CDR2 YYEEEE. This CDR3 is CASSPMTLGGYTF. The part of the CDR3 DNA that was read is TGTGCCAGCAGCCCAATGACCCTGGGCGGC.

This clone was seen ten or more times. The missing CDR3 end, 3 residues past where the read stops, is filled in from the germline J gene. V and J are TRBV6-2 or TRBV6-3 and TRBJ1-2; D remains ambiguous. V lost 5 bases to trimming and J lost 4 bases, with 5 bases between them. CDR3 size: 11 residues. Germline-derived CDR1 and CDR2 are MNHEY and SVGEGT. The part of the CDR3 DNA that was read is TGTGCCAGCAGTGGCCTCTATGGC. It translates to CASSGLYG. The complete CDR3 sequence is CASSGLYGYTF.

This clone was counted at least ten times. The missing CDR3 end, 3 residues past where the read stops, is filled in from the germline J gene. The chain carries TRBV7-2 and TRBJ2-2; TRBD1 aligns across 11 bases. CDR1 is SGHTA, CDR2 FQGNSA, per germline. The junction had 5 bases not matched to a gene; V was cut back by 5 bases and J by 6 bases. The CDR3 totals 15 residues. The sequenced part of the CDR3 DNA is TGTGCCAGCAGCCGAGGGACAGGGGGTCCCGGGGAG. Translation: CASSRGTGGPGE. Given in full, the CDR3 is CASSRGTGGPGELFF.

This clone has at least ten counts. Sequencing ends 3 residues short of the CDR3 end; the germline J gene provides the rest. Other nucleotide sequences in the sample specify the same CDR3. The V and J genes are TRBV7-9 and TRBJ2-7, with D unresolved. The CDR3 extends over 11 amino acids. Germline CDR1 and CDR2: SEHNR and FQNEAQ (reference sequence). Trimming left V 5 bases short and J 4 bases short, with 6 bases between. The sequenced CDR3 bases are TGTGCCAGCAGCCCCGGTTACGAG. Its protein product is CASSPGYE. The complete CDR3 protein is CASSPGYEQYF.

This clone has ten or more counts. The read stops 3 residues short of the end of the CDR3; the missing end is completed from the germline J gene. This rearrangement joins TRBV7-9 to TRBJ1-5; the D gene is possibly TRBD1 (6 bases). The CDR3 contains 15 residues. Per germline, CDR1 SEHNR and CDR2 FQNEAQ (reference sequence). The V end was cut by 4 bases, the J end by 3 bases, with 13 bases between. The CDR3 protein is CASSSNTGTNQPQHF. The part of the CDR3 DNA that was read is TGTGCCAGCAGCTCGAATACAGGGACCAATCAGCCC. Full variable domain (rest looked up from reference TRBV7-9 and TRBJ1-5): DTGVSQNPRHKITKRGQNVTFRCDPISEHNRLYWYRQTLGQGPEFLTYFQNEAQLEKSRLLSDRFSAERPKGSFSTLEIQRTEQGDSAMYLCASSSNTGTNQPQHFGDGTRLSIL.

This clone was found many times. The read finishes 3 residues shy of the CDR3 end, and the germline J gene is used to complete it. The chain is built from TRBV20-1 and TRBJ2-3; 10 bases are shared with TRBD2. Per germline, CDR1 DFQATT and CDR2 SNEGSKA (reference sequence). V lost 1 base and J lost 1; bases outside the gene matches: 5. The CDR3 length is 16 residues. CDR3 DNA (partial): TGCAGTGCTAGAGGTTCACTAGCGGGGCGCACAGATACG. Translated: CSARGSLAGRTDT. In full, the CDR3 is CSARGSLAGRTDTQYF.

Points on this clone: Coverage ceases 3 residues before the CDR3 finishes, and the germline J gene fills in the end. The chain links TRBV10-2 to TRBJ1-4; perhaps TRBD1 as D (6 bases). V gave up 6 bases and J gave up 7 bases, with 12 bases separating them. Germline loops: CDR1 WSHSY, CDR2 SAAADI. The CDR3 extends over 13 amino acids. The CDR3 spells CASRGGAGEKLFF. The sequenced part of the CDR3 DNA is TGCGCCAGCAGGGGGGGGGCGGGTGAAAAA.